The rows below give T cell receptor beta chains drawn from one sample of a study of molecular identifiers for immune sequencing clone quantification. MiXCR, applied by TCRdb to the PCR reads, yields one record per CDR3 protein. The sample yields 100,000 or so distinct CDR3 sequences, 35% seen once. The sample consisted of naive CD8+ T cells from blood, with Jurkat cell RNA spiked in. The source of these receptors is a human donor in good health. Some libraries in this study had Jurkat cell RNA spiked in. Both conserved end residues are part of each CDR3. The D gene is left open where the match is weak. Clone size, where shown, is once, few, many, or a class for clones that have expanded.

CDR3 DNA: TGTGCCAGCAGTTTCGAGGTCAGCGGGGAGCTGTTTTTT
CDR3 protein: CASSFEVSGELFF
clone size: NA
D gene: NA
J gene: TRBJ2-2
V gene: TRBV27

CDR3 DNA: TGTGCCAGCAGTTTATCCCGGACAGGTGTCCCCTACGAGCAGTACTTC
CDR3 protein: CASSLSRTGVPYEQYF
clone size: NA
D gene: TRBD1
J gene: TRBJ2-7
V gene: TRBV27

CDR3 DNA: TGTGCCACCAGCAACGAAAATACCAGGGGGTACAAGAACGAGCAGTACTTC
CDR3 protein: CATSNENTRGYKNEQYF
clone size: few
D gene: TRBD1
J gene: TRBJ2-7
V gene: TRBV15

CDR3 DNA: TGTGCCAGCAGCAGGGGAGGAGCCGGCTACGAGCAGTACTTC
CDR3 protein: CASSRGGAGYEQYF
clone size: NA
D gene: NA
J gene: TRBJ2-7
V gene: TRBV27

CDR3 DNA: TGCAGCGTTGAAGACAGGCCGTTATTCTTC
CDR3 protein: CSVEDRPLFF
clone size: NA
D gene: NA
J gene: TRBJ2-1
V gene: TRBV29-1

CDR3 DNA: TGTGCCAGCACCGACCACTTTAACTATGGCTACACCTTC
CDR3 protein: CASTDHFNYGYTF
clone size: few
D gene: NA
J gene: TRBJ1-2
V gene: TRBV6-2/TRBV6-3

CDR3 DNA: TGTGCCAGCAGTTTAGTCCGTAGCGGCCTCACCGGGGAGCTGGTTTTT
CDR3 protein: CASSLVRSGLTGELVF
clone size: NA
D gene: NA
J gene: TRBJ2-2
V gene: TRBV12-3/TRBV12-4

CDR3 DNA: TGCAGTGCTAGAGACCCGCTTGGGGACATCAATCAGCCCCAGCATTTT
CDR3 protein: CSARDPLGDINQPQHF
clone size: NA
D gene: NA
J gene: TRBJ1-5
V gene: TRBV20-1

CDR3 DNA: TGCGCCAGCAGCCAAGATGGGGGCAGGGCCGATCAGCCCCAGCAATTT
CDR3 protein: CASSQDGGRADQPQQF
clone size: NA
D gene: NA
J gene: TRBJ1-5
V gene: TRBV4-1

CDR3 DNA: TGTGCCAGCAGCTTGAGCAGCAATCAGCCCCAGCATTTT
CDR3 protein: CASSLSSNQPQHF
clone size: many
D gene: NA
J gene: TRBJ1-5
V gene: TRBV7-9

CDR3 DNA: TGCGCCAGCAGCGTACTAGGGTTCCCGACAGATACGCAGTATTTT
CDR3 protein: CASSVLGFPTDTQYF
clone size: many
D gene: NA
J gene: TRBJ2-3
V gene: TRBV5-1

CDR3 DNA: TGTGCCAGCACCGACCGGACTAACCTCCACTTT
CDR3 protein: CASTDRTNLHF
clone size: few
D gene: NA
J gene: TRBJ1-6
V gene: TRBV7-2

CDR3 DNA: TGCAGCGTTGGTAGCGACGAGCAGTACTTC
CDR3 protein: CSVGSDEQYF
clone size: NA
D gene: NA
J gene: TRBJ2-7
V gene: TRBV29-1

CDR3 DNA: TGCGCCAGCAGCCAAGAAGCGGAGGTAGCGGGGGTCTACGAGCAGTACTTC
CDR3 protein: CASSQEAEVAGVYEQYF
clone size: few
D gene: TRBD2
J gene: TRBJ2-7
V gene: TRBV4-3

CDR3 DNA: TGCGCCAGCAGCCAAGATCCGATCGTAACGGATGAGCAGTTCTTC
CDR3 protein: CASSQDPIVTDEQFF
clone size: NA
D gene: NA
J gene: TRBJ2-1
V gene: TRBV4-3

CDR3 DNA: TGTGCCAACGAGGACCTCAATGAGCAGTTCTTC
CDR3 protein: CANEDLNEQFF
clone size: NA
D gene: NA
J gene: TRBJ2-1
V gene: TRBV5-3

CDR3 DNA: TGCAGTGCTAGAGGCAGGGGCTACGAGCAGTACTTC
CDR3 protein: CSARGRGYEQYF
clone size: NA
D gene: NA
J gene: TRBJ2-7
V gene: TRBV20-1

CDR3 DNA: TGCAGTGCTGAGGGCAGTAGGTCCTACGAGCAGTACTTC
CDR3 protein: CSAEGSRSYEQYF
clone size: once
D gene: NA
J gene: TRBJ2-7
V gene: TRBV20-1

CDR3 DNA: TGCAGTGCTCACGGCCCCCGGACTAGCGGGAGCTCCTACGAGCAGTACTTC
CDR3 protein: CSAHGPRTSGSSYEQYF
clone size: many
D gene: TRBD2
J gene: TRBJ2-7
V gene: TRBV20-1

CDR3 DNA: TGTGCCAGCAGCAAACAGGGGAGCTCCTATAATTCACCCCTCCACTTT
CDR3 protein: CASSKQGSSYNSPLHF
clone size: few
D gene: TRBD1
J gene: TRBJ1-6
V gene: TRBV7-9

CDR3 DNA: TGCGCCACCAAGACAGGGGCTGGGGCCAACGTCCTGACTTTC
CDR3 protein: CATKTGAGANVLTF
clone size: few
D gene: TRBD1
J gene: TRBJ2-6
V gene: TRBV10-2

CDR3 DNA: TGTGCCAGTGGTCCTGGGACAGGTGCCTACGAGCAGTACTTC
CDR3 protein: CASGPGTGAYEQYF
clone size: NA
D gene: TRBD1
J gene: TRBJ2-7
V gene: TRBV19

CDR3 DNA: TGTGCCAGCAGCTGGGGGAACCATACGCAGTATTTT
CDR3 protein: CASSWGNHTQYF
clone size: NA
D gene: NA
J gene: TRBJ2-3
V gene: TRBV13

CDR3 DNA: TGTGCCAGCAGCTTACCACAGGGGAGCTATGGCTACACCTTC
CDR3 protein: CASSLPQGSYGYTF
clone size: NA
D gene: TRBD1
J gene: TRBJ1-2
V gene: TRBV5-4